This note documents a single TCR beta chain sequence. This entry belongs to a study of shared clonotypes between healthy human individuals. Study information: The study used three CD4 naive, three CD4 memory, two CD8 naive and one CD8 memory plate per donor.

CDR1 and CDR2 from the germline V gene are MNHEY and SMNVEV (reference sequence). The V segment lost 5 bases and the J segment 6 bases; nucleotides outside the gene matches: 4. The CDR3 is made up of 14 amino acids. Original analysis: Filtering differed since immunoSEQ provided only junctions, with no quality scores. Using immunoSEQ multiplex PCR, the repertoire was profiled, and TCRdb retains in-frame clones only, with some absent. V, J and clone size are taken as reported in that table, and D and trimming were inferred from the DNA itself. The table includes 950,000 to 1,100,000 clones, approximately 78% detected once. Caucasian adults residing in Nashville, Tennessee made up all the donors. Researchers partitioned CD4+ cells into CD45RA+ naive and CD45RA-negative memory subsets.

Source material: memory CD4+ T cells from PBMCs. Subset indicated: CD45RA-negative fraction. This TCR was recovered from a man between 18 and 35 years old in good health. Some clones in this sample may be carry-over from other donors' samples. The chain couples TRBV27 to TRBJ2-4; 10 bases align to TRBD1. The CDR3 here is CASSRTGGGNIQYF. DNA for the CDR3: TGTGCCAGCAGTCGGACAGGGGGAGGAAACATTCAGTACTTC.